This TCR beta chain was retrieved from a study of T cell responses to AZD1222 COVID-19 vaccine. Worth noting for this clone: Its antigen remains unknown.

The CDR3 has 14 amino acids. Between the trimmed V and J ends, which lost 3 bases and 5 bases, there was a span of 11 bases. Germline CDR1 reads KGHSH; CDR2 reads LQKENI. Sequencing was performed with immunoSEQ multiplex PCR; in TCRdb, only in-frame clones are kept and a portion is missing. Here the sample spans roughly 180,000 clones, about 89% being singletons. Study-wide findings and caveats: The CD4 TCRs associated with vaccination extended across spike and predominated at 160-218 and 743-854. Donors were largely white British and mainly female; clonal diversity was possibly underestimated. Sampling that yielded the repertoires occurred only after the peak T cell response. Only a handful of individuals given AZD1222 were seropositive at baseline.

This sample comprised peripheral blood, obtained on day 0 of AZD1222 vaccination. The source is an adult in good health. The rearrangement links TRBV18 to TRBJ1-5, with D uncertain. CDR3 nucleotide sequence: TGTGCCAGCTCACCCGACGGCCGCCATCAGCCCCAGCATTTT. Protein product: CASSPDGRHQPQHF. Combining the CDR3 with reference TRBV18 and TRBJ1-5 gives the whole variable domain NAGVMQNPRHLVRRRGQEARLRCSPMKGHSHVYWYRQLPEEGLKFMVYLQKENIIDESGMPKERFSAEFPKEGPSILRIQQVVRGDSAAYFCASSPDGRHQPQHFGDGTRLSIL.